This T cell receptor (beta chain) was captured by sequencing in a study of blood T cell repertoires in COVID-19. Overall study context: Nucleic acid was either cDNA or gDNA, and it came from T cells, B-cell-depleted T cells, or PBMCs.

The protocol was immunoSEQ multiplex PCR, while the TCRdb copy is restricted to in-frame clones and leaves out a portion. The sample shows about 200,000 clones, more than 70% of them seen only once. CDR1 is LGHNA, CDR2 YNFKEQ, per germline. The CDR3 has 15 amino acids. Trimming cost V 1 base and J 5 bases, with 12 bases left between them. Those enrolled, adults aged roughly 18 to 100 years, came from 25 or so US areas. In assigning cohorts, the study relied on participant-reported clinical history. The clonotype comes from a man aged 40-50 years with acute COVID-19. The genes are TRBV4-2 and TRBJ2-1; possible D gene TRBD2, 6 bases. The material sequenced was PBMCs or T cells enriched from blood (not recorded which). CDR3 region: CASSQVVGRNNEQFF. DNA for the CDR3: TGTGCCAGCAGCCAAGTAGTGGGGAGGAACAATGAGCAGTTCTTC.